A selection of T cell receptor beta chains follows, all from one sample in a study of molecular identifiers for immune sequencing clone quantification. TCRdb re-analysed the PCR reads in MiXCR, keeping a single row per CDR3 protein. The sample gives about 640,000 distinct CDR3 sequences, just under 20% of which show up once; 0.7% to 1% is in the top ten. The sequenced material came from naive CD8+ T cells from blood, with Jurkat cell RNA spiked in. Receptor source: a human donor in good health. Some libraries in this study had Jurkat cell RNA spiked in. CDR3s include the opening cysteine and the closing phenylalanine or tryptophan. Each record gives: D gene, clone size, J gene, CDR3 length, V gene, CDR3 protein, CDR3 DNA. A D gene is named only where the DNA matches it firmly. Where a row states a size, it is once, few, many or the class of an expanded clone; other rows omit it.

D: TRBD1
size: many
J: TRBJ2-2
length: 16
V: TRBV12-3/TRBV12-4
CDR3: CASSPPGTANTGELFF
DNA: TGTGCCAGCAGCCCTCCCGGGACAGCGAACACCGGGGAGCTGTTTTTT

D: NA
size: many
J: TRBJ1-5
length: 16
V: TRBV5-1
CDR3: CASSFGGWGEGQPQHF
DNA: TGCGCCAGCAGCTTTGGCGGTTGGGGAGAGGGTCAGCCCCAGCATTTT

D: NA
size: many
J: TRBJ1-6
length: 15
V: TRBV7-6
CDR3: CASSQEPGYNSPLHF
DNA: TGTGCCAGCAGCCAAGAGCCAGGATATAATTCACCCCTCCACTTT

D: NA
size: many
J: TRBJ2-3
length: 14
V: TRBV7-8
CDR3: CASSPSLLTDTQYF
DNA: TGTGCCAGCAGCCCAAGTCTACTCACAGATACGCAGTATTTT

D: NA
size: many
J: TRBJ2-1
length: 11
V: TRBV28
CDR3: CACRRDNEQFF
DNA: TGTGCCTGCCGTCGGGACAATGAGCAGTTCTTC

D: NA
size: NA
J: TRBJ2-2
length: 11
V: TRBV10-2
CDR3: CATRNAGELLF
DNA: TGCGCCACCCGTAACGCCGGGGAGCTGCTTTTT

D: NA
size: many
J: TRBJ2-2
length: 16
V: TRBV20-1
CDR3: CSARDTDNTNTGELFF
DNA: TGCAGTGCTAGAGATACGGACAACACGAACACCGGGGAGCTGTTTTTT

D: NA
size: many
J: TRBJ2-7
length: 14
V: TRBV7-2
CDR3: CASSHPGYDYEQYF
DNA: TGTGCCAGCAGCCACCCGGGGTATGATTACGAGCAGTACTTC

D: TRBD2
size: many
J: TRBJ2-3
length: 15
V: TRBV4-3
CDR3: CASSHSGGAGDTQYF
DNA: TGCGCCAGCAGTCATAGCGGGGGGGCCGGGGATACGCAGTATTTT

D: NA
size: few
J: TRBJ2-1
length: 12
V: TRBV6-2/TRBV6-3
CDR3: CATATYYNEQFF
DNA: TGTGCCACAGCAACCTACTACAATGAGCAGTTCTTC

D: NA
size: NA
J: TRBJ2-5
length: 17
V: TRBV4-1
CDR3: CASSQSPQRRYQETQYF
DNA: TGCGCCAGCAGCCAATCTCCCCAGCGGAGGTACCAAGAGACCCAGTACTTC

D: TRBD2
size: NA
J: TRBJ2-2
length: 15
V: TRBV12-3/TRBV12-4
CDR3: CASSTSGGYLGELFF
DNA: TGTGCCAGCAGTACTAGCGGGGGTTATCTCGGGGAGCTGTTTTTT

D: TRBD2
size: many
J: TRBJ2-7
length: 16
V: TRBV7-9
CDR3: CASSLYTSGRSYEQYF
DNA: TGTGCCAGCAGCTTATATACTAGCGGGAGAAGTTACGAGCAGTACTTC

D: NA
size: many
J: TRBJ1-1
length: 15
V: TRBV12-3/TRBV12-4
CDR3: CASTGIGAPNTEAFF
DNA: TGTGCCAGCACTGGGATTGGGGCACCGAACACTGAAGCTTTCTTT

D: NA
size: many
J: TRBJ1-1
length: 13
V: TRBV12-3/TRBV12-4
CDR3: CASSRQKNTEAFF
DNA: TGTGCCAGCAGTAGACAGAAGAACACTGAAGCTTTCTTT

D: NA
size: few
J: TRBJ2-3
length: 17
V: TRBV3-1
CDR3: CASSPYPLPGSTDTQYF
DNA: TGTGCCAGCAGCCCCTACCCCCTCCCGGGAAGCACAGATACGCAGTATTTT

D: TRBD2
size: NA
J: TRBJ2-5
length: 16
V: TRBV12-3/TRBV12-4
CDR3: CASSLVGTSFQETRYF
DNA: TGTGCCAGCAGTTTAGTAGGGACTAGCTTTCAAGAGACCCGGTACTTC

D: TRBD2
size: few
J: TRBJ2-5
length: 16
V: TRBV9
CDR3: CASSVTSGGLQETQYF
DNA: TGTGCCAGCAGCGTTACTAGCGGGGGGCTTCAAGAGACCCAGTACTTC

D: NA
size: many
J: TRBJ1-4
length: 16
V: TRBV7-9
CDR3: CASSLRPDTTNEKLFF
DNA: TGTGCCAGCAGCTTAAGACCAGACACAACTAATGAAAAACTGTTTTTT

D: NA
size: many
J: TRBJ2-2
length: 13
V: TRBV29-1
CDR3: CSVDRESTGELFF
DNA: TGCAGCGTCGACAGAGAGTCGACCGGGGAGCTGTTTTTT

D: TRBD2
size: many
J: TRBJ2-7
length: 15
V: TRBV6-5
CDR3: CASSYGGDGSYEQYF
DNA: TGTGCCAGCAGTTACGGGGGGGACGGCTCCTACGAGCAGTACTTC

D: TRBD2
size: few
J: TRBJ2-3
length: 16
V: TRBV24-1
CDR3: CATSDLGAGVTDTQYF
DNA: TGTGCCACCAGTGATTTGGGCGCGGGAGTCACAGATACGCAGTATTTT

D: NA
size: NA
J: TRBJ1-5
length: 15
V: TRBV15
CDR3: CATSYGGAGNQPQHF
DNA: TGTGCCACCAGCTACGGTGGGGCTGGGAATCAGCCCCAGCATTTT

D: NA
size: NA
J: TRBJ2-7
length: 12
V: TRBV3-1
CDR3: CASSQETGGEYF
DNA: TGTGCCAGCAGCCAAGAAACGGGCGGCGAATACTTC

D: NA
size: few
J: TRBJ2-7
length: 11
V: TRBV19
CDR3: CASRGSDEQYF
DNA: TGTGCCAGTAGGGGGTCGGACGAGCAGTACTTC

D: NA
size: many
J: TRBJ2-3
length: 12
V: TRBV6-5
CDR3: CASSYDGDTQYF
DNA: TGTGCCAGCAGTTATGACGGGGATACGCAGTATTTT

D: TRBD2
size: many
J: TRBJ2-3
length: 15
V: TRBV13
CDR3: CASSPTSGETDTQYF
DNA: TGTGCCAGCAGCCCTACTAGCGGGGAGACAGATACGCAGTATTTT